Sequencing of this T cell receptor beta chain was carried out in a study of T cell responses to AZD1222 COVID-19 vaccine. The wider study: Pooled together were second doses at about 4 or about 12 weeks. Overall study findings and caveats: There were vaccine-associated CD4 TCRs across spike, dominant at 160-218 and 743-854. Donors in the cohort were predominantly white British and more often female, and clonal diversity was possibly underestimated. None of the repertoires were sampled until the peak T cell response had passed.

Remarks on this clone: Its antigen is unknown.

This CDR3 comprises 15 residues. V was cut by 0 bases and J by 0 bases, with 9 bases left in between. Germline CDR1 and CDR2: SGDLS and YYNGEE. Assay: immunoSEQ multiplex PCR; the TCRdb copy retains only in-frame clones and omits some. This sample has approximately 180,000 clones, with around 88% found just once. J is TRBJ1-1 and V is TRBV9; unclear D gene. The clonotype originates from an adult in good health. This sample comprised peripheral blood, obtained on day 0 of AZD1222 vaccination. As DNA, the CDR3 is TGTGCCAGCAGCGTAGGGTCGACCCTGAACACTGAAGCTTTCTTT. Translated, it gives CASSVGSTLNTEAFF.